This T cell receptor beta chain was identified during a study of control samples from healthy donors and cancer patients. V was clipped by 7 bases and J by 3 bases, with 12 bases between them. The CDR3 runs 13 residues. The repertoire was sequenced with immunoSEQ multiplex PCR; TCRdb's copy has only in-frame clones and lacks some. The sample has about 180,000 clones, 94% seen once; the top ten hold 1.2% to 1.5%. This sequence was found in a woman aged 18-29 years in good health. The specimen was blood. The chain uses TRBV12-3 or TRBV12-4 and TRBJ1-1; D is possibly TRBD1 (5 bases). The CDR3 is CASNERGYTEAFF. CDR3 coding DNA: TGTGCCAGCAATGAAAGGGGTTACACTGAAGCTTTCTTT.